This TCR beta chain was found in a study of T cell repertoires in cytomegalovirus infection. The study's findings and limits: Summed frequency of public TCR beta families distinguished CMV carriers with the relevant HLA.

Germline lookup yields CDR1 SGHVS and CDR2 FQNEAQ. V lost 2 bases and J lost 5; bases outside the gene matches: 11. This CDR3 region has 17 residues. Comment on this clonotype: The antigen is undetermined.

TCRdb re-derived calls from the reads in MiXCR, one entry per CDR3 protein. The table includes 200,000 to 250,000 distinct CDR3 sequences, over 20% detected once. This clonotype was sampled from a human donor in good health (CMV status not recorded). Some clones in this sample may be carry-over from other donors' samples. Sequencing was done on a sample of CD8+ T cells from PBMCs. The chain uses TRBV7-8 and TRBJ2-7; TRBD1 agrees at 11 bases. The CDR3, as DNA: TGTGCCAGCAGCTTAAAGGACAGGGGGCGTCCATGGAACGAGCAGTACTTC. The encoded protein is CASSLKDRGRPWNEQYF.